This TCR beta chain was profiled in a study of blood T cells in healthy people across ages. No fewer than 6 million PBMCs went into each sample. To note about this clonotype: Its antigen remains unknown. The junction departs from germline at one end; a sequencing error may be responsible.

It was with a sample-barcoded 5' primer and a J-beta primer mix that a second PCR of roughly 7 to 12 cycles was run. TCRdb independently ran MiXCR on the 5' RACE reads; one entry per CDR3 protein. The table shows roughly 1,500,000 distinct CDR3 sequences, with about 31% occurring only once. This CDR3 contains 16 residues. Germline CDR1 reads MGHRA; CDR2 reads YSYEKL. Broader study findings: For the donors, CMV status was unknown and possibly confounded expanded clonotype changes.

This TCR came from a woman between 25 and 40 years old in good health. J is TRBJ2-5 and V is TRBV4-1; 9 bases are shared with TRBD1. Material: blood. In DNA form, the CDR3 reads TGCGCCGGCAGCCCTCAAGACAGGGGGGGAGGGAAGACCCAGTACTTC. Residues: CAGSPQDRGGGKTQYF.